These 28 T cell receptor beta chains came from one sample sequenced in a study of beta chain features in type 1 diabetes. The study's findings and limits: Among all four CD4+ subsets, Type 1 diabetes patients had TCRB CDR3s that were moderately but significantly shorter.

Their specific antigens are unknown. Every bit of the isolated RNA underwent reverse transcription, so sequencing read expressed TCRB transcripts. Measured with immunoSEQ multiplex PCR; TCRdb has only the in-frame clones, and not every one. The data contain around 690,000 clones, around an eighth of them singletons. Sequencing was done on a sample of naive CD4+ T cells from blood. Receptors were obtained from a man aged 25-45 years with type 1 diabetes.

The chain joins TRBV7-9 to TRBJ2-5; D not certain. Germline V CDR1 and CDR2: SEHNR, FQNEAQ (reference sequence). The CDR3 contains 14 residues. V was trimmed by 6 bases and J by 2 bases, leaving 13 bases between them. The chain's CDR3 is CASSPLSIQETQYF. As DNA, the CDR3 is TGTGCCAGCAGTCCGTTGAGTATTCAAGAGACCCAGTACTTC.

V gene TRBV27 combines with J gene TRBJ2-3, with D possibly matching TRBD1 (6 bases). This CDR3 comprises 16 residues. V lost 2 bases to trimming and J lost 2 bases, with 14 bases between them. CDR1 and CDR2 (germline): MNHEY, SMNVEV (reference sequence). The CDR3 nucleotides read TGTGCCAGCAGTTTACACCGGACAGAGCCCACAGATACGCAGTATTTT. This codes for CASSLHRTEPTDTQYF.

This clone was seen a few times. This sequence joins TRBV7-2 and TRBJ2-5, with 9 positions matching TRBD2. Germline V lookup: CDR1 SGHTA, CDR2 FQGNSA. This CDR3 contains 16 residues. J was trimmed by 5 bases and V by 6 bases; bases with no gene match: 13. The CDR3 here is CASRRSQRGAEETQYF. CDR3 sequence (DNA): TGTGCCAGCAGAAGATCTCAGCGGGGGGCTGAGGAGACCCAGTACTTC.

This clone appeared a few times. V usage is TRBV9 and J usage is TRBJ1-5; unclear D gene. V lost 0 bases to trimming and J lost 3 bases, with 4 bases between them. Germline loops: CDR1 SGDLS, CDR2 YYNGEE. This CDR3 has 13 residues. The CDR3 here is CASSVATNQPQHF. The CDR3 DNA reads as TGTGCCAGCAGCGTAGCCACCAATCAGCCCCAGCATTTT.

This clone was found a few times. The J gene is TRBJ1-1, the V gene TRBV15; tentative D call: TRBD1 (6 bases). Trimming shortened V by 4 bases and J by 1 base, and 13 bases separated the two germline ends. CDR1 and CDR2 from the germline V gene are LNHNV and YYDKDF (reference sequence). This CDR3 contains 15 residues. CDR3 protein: CATSTSGHPNTEAFF. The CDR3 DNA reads TGTGCCACCAGCACATCGGGACATCCGAACACTGAAGCTTTCTTT. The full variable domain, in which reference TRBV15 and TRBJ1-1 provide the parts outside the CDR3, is DAMVIQNPRYQVTQFGKPVTLSCSQTLNHNVMYWYQQKSSQAPKLLFHYYDKDFNNEADTPDNFQSRRPNTSFCFLDIRSPGLGDTAMYLCATSTSGHPNTEAFFGQGTRLTVV.

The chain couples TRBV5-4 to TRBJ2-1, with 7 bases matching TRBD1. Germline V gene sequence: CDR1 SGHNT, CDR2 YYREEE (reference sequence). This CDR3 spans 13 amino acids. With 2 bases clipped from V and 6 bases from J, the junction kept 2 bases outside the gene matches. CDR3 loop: CASSLRQGNEQFF. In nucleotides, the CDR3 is TGTGCCAGCAGCTTAAGACAGGGCAATGAGCAGTTCTTC.

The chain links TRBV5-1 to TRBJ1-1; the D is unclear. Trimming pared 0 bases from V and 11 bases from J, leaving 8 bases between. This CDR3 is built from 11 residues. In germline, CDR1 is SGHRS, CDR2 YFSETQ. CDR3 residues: CASSLDDNAFF. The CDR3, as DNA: TGCGCCAGCAGCTTGGACGACAATGCTTTCTTT.

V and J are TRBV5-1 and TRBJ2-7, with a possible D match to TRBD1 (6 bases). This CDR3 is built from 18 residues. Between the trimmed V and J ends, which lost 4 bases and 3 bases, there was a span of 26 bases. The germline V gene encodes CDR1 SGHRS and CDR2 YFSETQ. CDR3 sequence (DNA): TGCGCCAGCAGCCTTCCAACAGGGCCCATGGGGGCATTCTACGAGCAGTACTTC. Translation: CASSLPTGPMGAFYEQYF.

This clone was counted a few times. CDR3 in DNA: TGTGCCAGCAGCCCTCTGGTCGGAAGCTCCTACAATGAGCAGTTCTTC. It encodes CASSPLVGSSYNEQFF. V usage is TRBV14 and J usage is TRBJ2-1; D is uncertain. This CDR3 is built from 16 residues. Germline V CDR1 and CDR2: SGHDN, FVKESK. V dropped 4 bases and J dropped 0 bases, with 13 bases sitting between them.

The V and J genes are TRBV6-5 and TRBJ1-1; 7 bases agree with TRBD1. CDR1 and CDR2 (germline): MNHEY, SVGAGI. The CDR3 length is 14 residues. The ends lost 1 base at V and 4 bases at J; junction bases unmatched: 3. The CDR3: CASSYFRGTTEAFF. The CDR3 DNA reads TGTGCCAGCAGTTACTTCAGGGGGACCACTGAAGCTTTCTTT.

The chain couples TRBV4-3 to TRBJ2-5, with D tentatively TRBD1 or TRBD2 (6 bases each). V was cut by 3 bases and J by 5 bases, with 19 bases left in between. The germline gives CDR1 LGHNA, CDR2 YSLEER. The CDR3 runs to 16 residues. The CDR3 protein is CASSQGRGLEGETQYF. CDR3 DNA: TGCGCCAGCAGCCAGGGCCGGGGGCTAGAGGGGGAGACCCAGTACTTC.

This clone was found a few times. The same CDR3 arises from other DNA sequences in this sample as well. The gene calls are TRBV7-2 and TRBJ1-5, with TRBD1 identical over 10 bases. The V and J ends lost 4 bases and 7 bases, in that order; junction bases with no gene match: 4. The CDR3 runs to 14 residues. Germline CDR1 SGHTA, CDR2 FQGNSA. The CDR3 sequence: CASSSGQGGQPQHF. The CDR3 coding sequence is TGTGCCAGCAGCTCCGGACAGGGGGGGCAGCCCCAGCATTTT. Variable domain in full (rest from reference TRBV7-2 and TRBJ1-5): GAGVSQSPSNKVTEKGKDVELRCDPISGHTALYWYRQSLGQGLEFLIYFQGNSAPDKSGLPSDRFSAERTGGSVSTLTIQRTQQEDSAVYLCASSSGQGGQPQHFGDGTRLSIL.

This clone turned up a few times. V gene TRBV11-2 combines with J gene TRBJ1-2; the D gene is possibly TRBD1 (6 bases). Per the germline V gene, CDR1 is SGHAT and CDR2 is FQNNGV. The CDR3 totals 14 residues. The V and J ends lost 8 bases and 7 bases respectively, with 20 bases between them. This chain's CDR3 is CASRRIRGKAGYTF. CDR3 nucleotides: TGTGCCAGCCGCAGGATCAGGGGAAAGGCTGGCTACACCTTC.

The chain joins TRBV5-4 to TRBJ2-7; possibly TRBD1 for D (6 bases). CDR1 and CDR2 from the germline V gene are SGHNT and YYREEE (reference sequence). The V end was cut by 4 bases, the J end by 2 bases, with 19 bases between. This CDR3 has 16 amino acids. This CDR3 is CASSPNSGTTTYEQYF. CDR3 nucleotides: TGTGCCAGCAGCCCTAACTCCGGGACAACTACCTACGAGCAGTACTTC.

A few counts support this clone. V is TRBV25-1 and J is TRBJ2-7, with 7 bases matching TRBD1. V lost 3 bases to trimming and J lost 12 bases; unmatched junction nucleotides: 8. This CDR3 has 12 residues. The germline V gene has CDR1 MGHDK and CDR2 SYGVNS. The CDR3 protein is CASSERQGVAYF. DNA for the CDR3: TGTGCCAGCAGTGAGCGACAGGGTGTAGCGTACTTC.

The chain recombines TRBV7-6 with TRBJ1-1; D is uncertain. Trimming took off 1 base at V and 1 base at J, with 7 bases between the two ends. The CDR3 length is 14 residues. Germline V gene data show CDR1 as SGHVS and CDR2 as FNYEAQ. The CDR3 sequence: CASSLVARNTEAFF. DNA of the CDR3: TGTGCCAGCAGCTTAGTTGCCAGGAACACTGAAGCTTTCTTT. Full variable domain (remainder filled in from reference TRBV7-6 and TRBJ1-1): GAGVSQSPRYKVTKRGQDVALRCDPISGHVSLYWYRQALGQGPEFLTYFNYEAQQDKSGLPNDRFSAERPEGSISTLTIQRTEQRDSAMYRCASSLVARNTEAFFGQGTRLTVV.

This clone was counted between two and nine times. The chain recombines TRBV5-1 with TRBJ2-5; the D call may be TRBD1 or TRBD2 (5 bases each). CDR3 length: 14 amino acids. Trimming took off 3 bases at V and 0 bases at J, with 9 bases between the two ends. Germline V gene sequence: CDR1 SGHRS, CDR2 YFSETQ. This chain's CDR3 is CASSSGTNQETQYF. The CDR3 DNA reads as TGCGCCAGCAGCTCCGGGACCAACCAAGAGACCCAGTACTTC.

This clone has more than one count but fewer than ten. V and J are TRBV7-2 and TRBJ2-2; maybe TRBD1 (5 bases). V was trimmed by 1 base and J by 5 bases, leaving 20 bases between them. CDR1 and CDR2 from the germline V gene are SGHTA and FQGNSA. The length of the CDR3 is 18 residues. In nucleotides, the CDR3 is TGTGCCAGCAGCTTAGAAGGGGATCGGGTATCTAGGACCGGGGAGCTGTTTTTT. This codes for CASSLEGDRVSRTGELFF.

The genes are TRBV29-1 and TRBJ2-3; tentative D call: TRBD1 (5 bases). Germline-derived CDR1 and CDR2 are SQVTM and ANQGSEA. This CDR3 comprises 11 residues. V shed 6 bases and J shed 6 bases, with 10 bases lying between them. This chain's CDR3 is CSVGQPDTQYF. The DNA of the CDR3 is TGCAGCGTGGGGCAGCCGGATACGCAGTATTTT.

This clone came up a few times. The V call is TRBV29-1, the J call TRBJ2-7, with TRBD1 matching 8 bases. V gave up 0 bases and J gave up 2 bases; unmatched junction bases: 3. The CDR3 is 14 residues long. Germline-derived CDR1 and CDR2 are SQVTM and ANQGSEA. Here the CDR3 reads CSVEERQGTYEQYF. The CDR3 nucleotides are TGCAGCGTTGAAGAAAGACAGGGGACCTACGAGCAGTACTTC.

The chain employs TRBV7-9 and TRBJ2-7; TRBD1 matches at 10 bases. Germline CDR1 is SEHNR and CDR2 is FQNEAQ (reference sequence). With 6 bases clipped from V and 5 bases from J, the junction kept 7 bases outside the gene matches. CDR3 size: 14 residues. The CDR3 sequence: CASSYRQGADEQYF. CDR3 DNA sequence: TGTGCCAGCAGTTACAGACAGGGGGCCGACGAGCAGTACTTC.

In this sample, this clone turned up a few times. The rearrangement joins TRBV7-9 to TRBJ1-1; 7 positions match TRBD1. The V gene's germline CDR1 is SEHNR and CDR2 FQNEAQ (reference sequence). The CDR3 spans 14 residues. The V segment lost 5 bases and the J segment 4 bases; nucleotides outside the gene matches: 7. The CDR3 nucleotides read TGTGCCAGCAGCGTCTGGGACAGCCCCACTGAAGCTTTCTTT. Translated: CASSVWDSPTEAFF.

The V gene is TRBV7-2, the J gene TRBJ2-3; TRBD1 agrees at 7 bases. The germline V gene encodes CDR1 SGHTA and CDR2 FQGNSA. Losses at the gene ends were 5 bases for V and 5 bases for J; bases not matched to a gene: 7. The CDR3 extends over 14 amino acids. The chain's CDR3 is CASSLRQGLDTQYF. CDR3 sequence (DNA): TGTGCCAGCAGCCTCCGACAGGGATTAGATACGCAGTATTTT.

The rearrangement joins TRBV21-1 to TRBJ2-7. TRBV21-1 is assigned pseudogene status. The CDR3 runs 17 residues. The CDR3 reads CASSIGPGGPGHYEQYF. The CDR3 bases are TGTGCCAGCAGCATCGGACCGGGCGGACCCGGGCACTACGAGCAGTACTTC.

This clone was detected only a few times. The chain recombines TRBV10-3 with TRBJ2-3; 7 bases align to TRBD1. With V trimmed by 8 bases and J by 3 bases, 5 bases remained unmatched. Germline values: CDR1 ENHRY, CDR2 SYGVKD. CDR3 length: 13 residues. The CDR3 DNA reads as TGTGCCATCGAGGACAGGACGACAGATACGCAGTATTTT. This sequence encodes CAIEDRTTDTQYF.

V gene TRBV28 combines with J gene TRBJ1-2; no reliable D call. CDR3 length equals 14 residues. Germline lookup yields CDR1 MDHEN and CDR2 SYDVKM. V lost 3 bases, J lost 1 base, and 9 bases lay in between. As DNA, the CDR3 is TGTGCCAGCAGTTTCGTACGCGGTAACTATGGCTACACCTTC. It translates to CASSFVRGNYGYTF.

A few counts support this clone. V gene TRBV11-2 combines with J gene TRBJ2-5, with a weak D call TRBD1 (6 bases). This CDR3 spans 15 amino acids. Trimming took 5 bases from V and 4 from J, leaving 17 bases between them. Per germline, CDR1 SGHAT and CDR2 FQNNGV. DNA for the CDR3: TGTGCCAGCAGCCTCCGACAGGAGAGAGGAGAGACCCAGTACTTC. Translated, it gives CASSLRQERGETQYF.

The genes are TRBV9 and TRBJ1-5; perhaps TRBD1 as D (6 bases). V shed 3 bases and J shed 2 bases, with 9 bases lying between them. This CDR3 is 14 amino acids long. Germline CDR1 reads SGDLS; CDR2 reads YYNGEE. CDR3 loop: CASSAGGRNQPQHF. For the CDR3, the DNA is TGTGCCAGCAGCGCCGGGGGCCGCAATCAGCCCCAGCATTTT.